A single sample gave rise to the 4 T cell receptor beta chains below, sequenced in a study of blood T cell repertoires in COVID-19. Sequencing was performed with immunoSEQ multiplex PCR; in TCRdb, only in-frame clones are kept and a portion is missing. The table shows some 320,000 clones, with more than 75% occurring only once. The sample taken for sequencing was PBMCs or T cells enriched from blood (not recorded which). The source of these receptors is a man aged 55 to 70 who had recovered from COVID-19.

This chain links TRBV5-5 with TRBJ2-1; TRBD1 matches 11 bases. Per the germline V gene, CDR1 is SGHKS and CDR2 is YYEKEE (reference sequence). With 3 bases clipped from V and 8 bases from J, the junction kept 7 bases outside the gene matches. The CDR3 loop spans 15 amino acids. The CDR3 DNA sequence: TGTGCCAGCAGCTGGAGAGGGACAGGGGGGCATGAGCAGTTCTTC. Protein product: CASSWRGTGGHEQFF.

This clone was picked up one time. V gene TRBV4-2 combines with J gene TRBJ2-5; the match to TRBD2 covers 13 bases. Losses at the gene ends were 0 bases for V and 1 base for J; bases not matched to a gene: 5. The CDR3 contains 18 residues. Germline loops: CDR1 LGHNA, CDR2 YNFKEQ. CDR3 amino acids: CASSQDLRLAGGQETQYF. Here the CDR3 DNA reads TGTGCCAGCAGCCAAGATCTTCGACTAGCGGGGGGCCAAGAGACCCAGTACTTC.

The chain joins TRBV9 to TRBJ1-3; 11 nucleotides match TRBD1. CDR1 and CDR2 from the germline V gene are SGDLS and YYNGEE. The V gene end was trimmed by 2 bases and the J gene end by 1 base; junction bases not matched to a gene: 2. The CDR3 sequence is 16 residues long. DNA of the CDR3: TGTGCCAGCAGCGTTGGACAGGGGGCATCTGGAAACACCATATATTTT. This sequence encodes CASSVGQGASGNTIYF. Complete variable domain (other parts from reference TRBV9 and TRBJ1-3): DSGVTQTPKHLITATGQRVTLRCSPRSGDLSVYWYQQSLDQGLQFLIQYYNGEERAKGNILERFSAQQFPDLHSELNLSSLELGDSALYFCASSVGQGASGNTIYFGEGSWLTVV.

V is TRBV18 and J is TRBJ2-3; TRBD2 is a possible D gene (6 bases). The germline V and J ends were trimmed by 4 bases and 2 bases, with 16 bases remaining between them. Germline V gene data show CDR1 as KGHSH and CDR2 as LQKENI. The CDR3 sequence is 16 residues long. This CDR3 reads CASSLLGGGDTDTQYF. DNA for the CDR3: TGTGCCAGCTCACTACTCGGGGGAGGAGACACAGATACGCAGTATTTT. The full variable domain, completed using reference TRBV18 and TRBJ2-3, is NAGVMQNPRHLVRRRGQEARLRCSPMKGHSHVYWYRQLPEEGLKFMVYLQKENIIDESGMPKERFSAEFPKEGPSILRIQQVVRGDSAAYFCASSLLGGGDTDTQYFGPGTRLTVL.